One and the same sample provided the 24 T cell receptor beta chains below, sequenced in a study of blood T cell repertoires in COVID-19. Repertoires were generated with immunoSEQ multiplex PCR, while TCRdb's copy carries only in-frame clones and drops some. The sample lists 150,000 to 200,000 clones; 65% to 80% were seen once. The sample comprised PBMCs or T cells enriched from blood (not recorded which). All receptors come from a woman between 65 and 79 years old in a cohort exposed to, infected with or recovered from COVID-19 (not recorded which).

The gene calls are TRBV18 and TRBJ2-6; D is possibly TRBD1 (6 bases). CDR1 is KGHSH, CDR2 LQKENI, per germline. Trimming shortened V by 4 bases and J by 4 bases, and 14 bases separated the two germline ends. The CDR3 extends over 16 amino acids. The CDR3 DNA follows: TGTGCCAGCTCACAGAACAGGGATTACGGGGCCAACGTCCTGACTTTC. It is translated as CASSQNRDYGANVLTF.

The chain carries TRBV28 and TRBJ2-7; TRBD2 agrees at 8 bases. The CDR3 runs to 14 residues. The germline V gene encodes CDR1 MDHEN and CDR2 SYDVKM. The ends lost 8 bases at V and 6 bases at J; junction bases unmatched: 12. Written as DNA, the CDR3 is TGTGCCAGCCGGGGGAGCGGGAGTCGGTCCGAGCAGTACTTC. It translates to CASRGSGSRSEQYF. The whole variable domain, filled in from reference TRBV28 and TRBJ2-7, reads DVKVTQSSRYLVKRTGEKVFLECVQDMDHENMFWYRQDPGLGLRLIYFSYDVKMKEKGDIPEGYSVSREKKERFSLILESASTNQTSMYLCASRGSGSRSEQYFGPGTRLTVT.

This clone was seen just once. CDR3 loop: CASSLTIAPLNEQFF. The CDR3 bases are TGTGCCAGCAGCTTAACCATAGCTCCGCTCAATGAGCAGTTCTTC. V and J are TRBV7-3 and TRBJ2-1; D is uncertain. The CDR3 has 15 amino acids. The germline V gene encodes CDR1 SGHTA and CDR2 FQGTGA. Trimming took 0 bases from V and 6 from J, leaving 12 bases between them.

The chain combines TRBV7-2 with TRBJ1-5, with D unresolved. In germline, CDR1 is SGHTA, CDR2 FQGNSA. This CDR3 comprises 15 residues. V was trimmed by 1 base and J by 0 bases, leaving 7 bases between them. The CDR3 loop reads CASSLVASSNQPQHF. CDR3 coding DNA: TGTGCCAGCAGCTTAGTGGCCAGTAGCAATCAGCCCCAGCATTTT.

The CDR3 DNA follows: TGTGCCAGCAGCTTCGACCGCGGGGCCTACAATGAGCAGTTCTTC. This codes for CASSFDRGAYNEQFF. The chain links TRBV7-2 to TRBJ2-1, with D possibly TRBD2 on 6 matching bases. The length of the CDR3 is 15 residues. V was trimmed by 3 bases and J by 2 bases, leaving 11 bases between them. Germline lookup yields CDR1 SGHTA and CDR2 FQGNSA.

This chain links TRBV11-2 with TRBJ2-5; 8 positions agree with TRBD2. The CDR3 contains 12 residues. Germline V gene lookup returns CDR1 SGHAT and CDR2 FQNNGV. The J segment lost 4 bases and the V segment lost 5 bases, leaving 0 bases of the junction unmatched. CDR3: CASSREGETQYF. Here the CDR3 DNA reads TGTGCCAGCAGCCGGGAGGGAGAGACCCAGTACTTC. Looking up the rest from reference TRBV11-2 and TRBJ2-5 gives the full variable domain: EAGVAQSPRYKIIEKRQSVAFWCNPISGHATLYWYQQILGQGPKLLIQFQNNGVVDDSQLPKDRFSAERLKGVDSTLKIQPAKLEDSAVYLCASSREGETQYFGPGTRLLVL.

The gene calls are TRBV18 and TRBJ1-4, with no clear D. The CDR3 contains 13 residues. Trimming took off 2 bases at V and 8 bases at J, with 9 bases between the two ends. Germline CDR1 and CDR2: KGHSH and LQKENI. The CDR3 loop is CASSPGLGEKLFF. The CDR3 region has the DNA TGTGCCAGCTCACCAGGGCTTGGAGAAAAACTGTTTTTT. Full variable domain (outside the CDR3, taken from reference TRBV18 and TRBJ1-4): NAGVMQNPRHLVRRRGQEARLRCSPMKGHSHVYWYRQLPEEGLKFMVYLQKENIIDESGMPKERFSAEFPKEGPSILRIQQVVRGDSAAYFCASSPGLGEKLFFGSGTQLSVL.

In this sample, this clone turned up once. The V gene is TRBV27, the J gene TRBJ1-6; a possible D gene is TRBD1 (6 bases). V dropped 7 bases and J dropped 5 bases, with 12 bases sitting between them. The V gene's germline CDR1 is MNHEY and CDR2 SMNVEV (reference sequence). The CDR3 runs 14 residues. For the CDR3, the DNA is TGTGCCAGCAATGACAGGCCCGATAATTCACCCCTCCACTTT. This translates into CASNDRPDNSPLHF.

There are a few counts of this clone. Sequence at one end of the junction differs from germline and may be a read error. J is TRBJ2-7 and V is TRBV19, with 7 bases aligning to TRBD1. The CDR3 totals 11 residues. Germline CDR1 is LNHDA and CDR2 is SQIVND (reference sequence). CDR3 nucleotide sequence: TGTGCCAGTAGTATCGACAGGGCGATCTTTTTC. Translated: CASSIDRAIFF.

V usage is TRBV5-1 and J usage is TRBJ1-1; D might be TRBD1 (5 bases). Germline values: CDR1 SGHRS, CDR2 YFSETQ. Trimming removed 1 base from V and 1 base from J, with 20 bases in between. CDR3 size: 18 residues. CDR3 nucleotide sequence: TGCGCCAGCAGCTTGACCTCCGGGGGACCTATTCGGAACACTGAAGCTTTCTTT. Translated: CASSLTSGGPIRNTEAFF.

The rearrangement uses TRBV6-5 and TRBJ2-7; 11 bases line up with TRBD2. The germline CDR1 and CDR2 sequences are MNHEY and SVGAGI. This CDR3 is built from 15 residues. The junction had 1 base not matched to a gene; V was cut back by 0 bases and J by 3 bases. CDR3 bases: TGTGCCAGCAGTTACTCGGGACTAGCGGTCTACGAGCAGTACTTC. Its translation is CASSYSGLAVYEQYF.

As DNA, the CDR3 is TGCGCCAGCAGCCAAGCTAGAGTCCAAGAGACCCAGTACTTC. Protein: CASSQARVQETQYF. The chain joins TRBV4-1 to TRBJ2-5; D is unclear. V lost 1 base and J 1 base, leaving 7 bases between the germline ends. The CDR3 consists of 14 residues. Per the germline V gene, CDR1 is MGHRA and CDR2 is YSYEKL.

This sequence joins TRBV5-5 and TRBJ1-1, with D hard to call. Germline-derived CDR1 and CDR2 are SGHKS and YYEKEE (reference sequence). The CDR3 extends over 16 amino acids. The V and J ends lost 4 bases and 1 base respectively, with 17 bases between them. Written as DNA, the CDR3 is TGTGCCAGCAGCCCCGGGTCTCCAGAGGGGAACACTGAAGCTTTCTTT. It encodes CASSPGSPEGNTEAFF.

This clone was seen only a few times. This rearrangement joins TRBV4-1 to TRBJ2-2; D is ambiguous. The CDR3 contains 15 residues. Trimming took off 2 bases at V and 2 bases at J, with 9 bases between the two ends. Germline CDR1 is MGHRA and CDR2 is YSYEKL. Here the CDR3 DNA reads TGCGCCAGCAGCCAACGAACACAAAACACCGGGGAGCTGTTTTTT. Protein sequence: CASSQRTQNTGELFF.

The chain carries TRBV5-1 and TRBJ2-2, with D possibly matching TRBD2 (5 bases). CDR1 and CDR2 (germline): SGHRS, YFSETQ. V shed 0 bases and J shed 4 bases, with 10 bases lying between them. The CDR3 length is 15 residues. The CDR3 loop is CASSLENRGTGELFF. Written as DNA, the CDR3 is TGCGCCAGCAGCTTGGAGAACCGGGGCACCGGGGAGCTGTTTTTT.

The chain recombines TRBV28 with TRBJ2-2; 7 bases are shared with TRBD2. V lost 7 bases and J lost 1; bases outside the gene matches: 6. The germline V gene has CDR1 MDHEN and CDR2 SYDVKM. This CDR3 contains 15 residues. The CDR3 sequence is CASNRLAVNTGELFF. The CDR3, as DNA: TGTGCCAGCAATCGCCTAGCGGTGAACACCGGGGAGCTGTTTTTT. The entire variable domain, with the rest obtained from reference TRBV28 and TRBJ2-2, is as follows: DVKVTQSSRYLVKRTGEKVFLECVQDMDHENMFWYRQDPGLGLRLIYFSYDVKMKEKGDIPEGYSVSREKKERFSLILESASTNQTSMYLCASNRLAVNTGELFFGEGSRLTVL.

The chain recombines TRBV15 with TRBJ1-4; 10 nucleotides agree with TRBD1. CDR3 length: 16 residues. Germline V gene data show CDR1 as LNHNV and CDR2 as YYDKDF (reference sequence). With 3 bases clipped from V and 8 bases from J, the junction kept 9 bases outside the gene matches. The CDR3 bases are TGTGCCACCAGCAGGGGCCGGGACAGGGGCCGGGAAAAACTGTTTTTT. Translated: CATSRGRDRGREKLFF.

This sequence joins TRBV18 and TRBJ2-3; no clear D gene. The CDR3 spans 13 residues. Germline V gene data show CDR1 as KGHSH and CDR2 as LQKENI. Trimming removed 6 bases from V and 2 bases from J, with 9 bases in between. The CDR3 here is CASSNLATDTQYF. The CDR3, as DNA: TGTGCCAGCTCCAACCTGGCCACAGATACGCAGTATTTT.

This chain links TRBV27 with TRBJ2-3; 11 nucleotides line up with TRBD2. CDR1 and CDR2 (germline): MNHEY, SMNVEV (reference sequence). There are 17 residues in the CDR3. The V and J ends lost 2 bases and 2 bases, in that order; junction bases with no gene match: 6. The CDR3 sequence is CASSLSLAGGSTDTQYF. CDR3 bases: TGTGCCAGCAGTTTAAGCCTAGCGGGAGGATCCACAGATACGCAGTATTTT.

The V gene is TRBV7-9, the J gene TRBJ1-3; D is unresolved. Germline CDR1 reads SEHNR; CDR2 reads FQNEAQ (reference sequence). The V end was cut by 2 bases, the J end by 0 bases, with 11 bases between. The CDR3 contains 16 residues. Here the CDR3 DNA reads TGTGCCAGCAGCTTACTCGGGGTTATCTCTGGAAACACCATATATTTT. It yields the protein CASSLLGVISGNTIYF.

The chain carries TRBV28 and TRBJ1-2; the match to TRBD1 covers 10 bases. J gave up 7 bases and V 4 bases, and 3 bases lay outside the gene matches. CDR3 length equals 13 residues. Germline assignment: CDR1 MDHEN and CDR2 SYDVKM. CDR3 sequence reads: CASSWGQGFGYTF. The CDR3 DNA reads as TGTGCCAGCAGTTGGGGACAGGGGTTTGGCTACACCTTC.

This clone occurred a few times. The chain recombines TRBV6-5 with TRBJ2-1; a possible D gene is TRBD1 (5 bases). Trimming cost V 0 bases and J 4 bases, with 13 bases left between them. Germline CDR1 MNHEY, CDR2 SVGAGI. The CDR3 runs 16 residues. The CDR3 nucleotides read TGTGCCAGCAGTTACTCGCGGAGCCCAGGGTACAATGAGCAGTTCTTC. Translating it yields CASSYSRSPGYNEQFF.

The chain employs TRBV10-3 and TRBJ2-3; 7 nucleotides line up with TRBD2. The CDR3 loop spans 16 amino acids. With 3 bases clipped from V and 1 base from J, the junction kept 7 bases outside the gene matches. CDR1 is ENHRY and CDR2 is SYGVKD in the germline V gene. CDR3 residues: CAISELSSGGTDTQYF. The CDR3 DNA reads TGTGCCATCAGTGAATTGAGCAGCGGGGGCACAGATACGCAGTATTTT.

This chain joins TRBV27 and TRBJ1-2; TRBD1 agrees at 7 bases. The CDR3 has 17 amino acids. The J segment lost 5 bases and the V segment lost 2 bases, leaving 14 bases of the junction unmatched. The germline CDR1 and CDR2 sequences are MNHEY and SMNVEV (reference sequence). The chain's CDR3 is CASSLTPRTGREYGYTF. The DNA of the CDR3 is TGTGCCAGCAGTTTAACCCCCAGGACAGGTCGAGAGTATGGCTACACCTTC.